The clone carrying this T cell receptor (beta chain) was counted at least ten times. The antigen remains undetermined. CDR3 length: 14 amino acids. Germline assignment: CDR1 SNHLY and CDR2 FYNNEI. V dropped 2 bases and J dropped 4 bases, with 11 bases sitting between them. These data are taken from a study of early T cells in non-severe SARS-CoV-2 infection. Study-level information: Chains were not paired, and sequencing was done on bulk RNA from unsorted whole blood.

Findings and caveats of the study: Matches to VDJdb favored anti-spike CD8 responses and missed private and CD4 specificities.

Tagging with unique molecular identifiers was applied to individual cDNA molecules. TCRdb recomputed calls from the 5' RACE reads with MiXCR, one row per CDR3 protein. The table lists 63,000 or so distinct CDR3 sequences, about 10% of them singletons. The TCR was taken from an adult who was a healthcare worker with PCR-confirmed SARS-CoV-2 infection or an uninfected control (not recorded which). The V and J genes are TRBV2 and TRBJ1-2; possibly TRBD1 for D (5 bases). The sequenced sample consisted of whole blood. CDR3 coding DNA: TGTGCCAGCAGTGAAAGGGGCATGGGCTATGGCTACACCTTC. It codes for CASSERGMGYGYTF.